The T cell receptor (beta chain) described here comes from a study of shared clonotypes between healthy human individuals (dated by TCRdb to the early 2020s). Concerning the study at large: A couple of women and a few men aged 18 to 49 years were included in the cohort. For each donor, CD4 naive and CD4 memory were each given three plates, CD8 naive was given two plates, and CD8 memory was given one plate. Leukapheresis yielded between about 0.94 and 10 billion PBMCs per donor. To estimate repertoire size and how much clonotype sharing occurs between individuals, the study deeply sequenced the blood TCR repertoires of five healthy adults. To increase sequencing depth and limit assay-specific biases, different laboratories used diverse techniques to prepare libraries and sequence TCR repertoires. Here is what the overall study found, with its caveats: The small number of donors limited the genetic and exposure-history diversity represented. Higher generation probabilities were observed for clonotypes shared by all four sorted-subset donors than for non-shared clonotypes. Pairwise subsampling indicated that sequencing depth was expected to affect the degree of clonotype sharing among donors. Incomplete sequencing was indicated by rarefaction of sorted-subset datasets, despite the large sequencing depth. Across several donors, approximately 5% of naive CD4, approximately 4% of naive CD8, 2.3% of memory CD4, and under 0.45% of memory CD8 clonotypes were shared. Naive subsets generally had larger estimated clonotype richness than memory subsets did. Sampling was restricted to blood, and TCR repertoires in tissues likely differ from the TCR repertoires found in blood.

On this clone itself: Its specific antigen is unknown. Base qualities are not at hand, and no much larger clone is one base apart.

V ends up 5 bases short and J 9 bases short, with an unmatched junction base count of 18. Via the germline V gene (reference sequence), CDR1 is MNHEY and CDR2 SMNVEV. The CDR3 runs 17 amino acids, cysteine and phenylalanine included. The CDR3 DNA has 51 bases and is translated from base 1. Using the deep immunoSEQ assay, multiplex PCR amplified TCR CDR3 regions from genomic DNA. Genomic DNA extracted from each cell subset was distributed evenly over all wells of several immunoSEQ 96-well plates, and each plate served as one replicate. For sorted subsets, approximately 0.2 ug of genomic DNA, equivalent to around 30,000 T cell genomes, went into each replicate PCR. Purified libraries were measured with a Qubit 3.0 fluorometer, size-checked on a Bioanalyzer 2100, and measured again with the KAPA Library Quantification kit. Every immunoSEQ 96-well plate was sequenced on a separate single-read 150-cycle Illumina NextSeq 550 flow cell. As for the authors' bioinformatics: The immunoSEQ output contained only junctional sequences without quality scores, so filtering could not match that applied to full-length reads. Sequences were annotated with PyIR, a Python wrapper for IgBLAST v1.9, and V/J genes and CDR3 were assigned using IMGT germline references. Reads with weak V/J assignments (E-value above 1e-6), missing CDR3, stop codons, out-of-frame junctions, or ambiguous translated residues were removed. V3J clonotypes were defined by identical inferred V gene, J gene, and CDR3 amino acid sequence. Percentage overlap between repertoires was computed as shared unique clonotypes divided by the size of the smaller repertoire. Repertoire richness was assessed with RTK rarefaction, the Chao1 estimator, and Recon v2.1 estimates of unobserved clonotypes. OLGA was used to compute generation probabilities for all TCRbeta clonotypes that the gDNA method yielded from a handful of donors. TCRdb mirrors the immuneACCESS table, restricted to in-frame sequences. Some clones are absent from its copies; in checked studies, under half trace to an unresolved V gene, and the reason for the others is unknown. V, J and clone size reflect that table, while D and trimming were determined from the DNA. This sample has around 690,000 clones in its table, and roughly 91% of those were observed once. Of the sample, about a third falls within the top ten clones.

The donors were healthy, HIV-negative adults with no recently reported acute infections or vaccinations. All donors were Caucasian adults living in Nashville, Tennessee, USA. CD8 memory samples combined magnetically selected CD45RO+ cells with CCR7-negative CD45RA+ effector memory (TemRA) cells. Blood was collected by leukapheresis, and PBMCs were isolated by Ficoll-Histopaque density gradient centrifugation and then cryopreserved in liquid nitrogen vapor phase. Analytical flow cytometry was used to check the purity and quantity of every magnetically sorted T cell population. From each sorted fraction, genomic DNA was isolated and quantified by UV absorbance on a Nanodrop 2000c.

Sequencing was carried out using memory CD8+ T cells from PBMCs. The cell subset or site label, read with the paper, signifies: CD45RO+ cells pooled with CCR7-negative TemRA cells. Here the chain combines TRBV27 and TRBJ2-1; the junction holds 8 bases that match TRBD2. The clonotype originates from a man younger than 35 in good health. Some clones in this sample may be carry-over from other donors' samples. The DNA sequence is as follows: TGTGCCAGCAGTCTCACGGGGGGGGGCCCACCGTTAGGTGAGCAGTTCTTC. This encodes CASSLTGGGPPLGEQFF.